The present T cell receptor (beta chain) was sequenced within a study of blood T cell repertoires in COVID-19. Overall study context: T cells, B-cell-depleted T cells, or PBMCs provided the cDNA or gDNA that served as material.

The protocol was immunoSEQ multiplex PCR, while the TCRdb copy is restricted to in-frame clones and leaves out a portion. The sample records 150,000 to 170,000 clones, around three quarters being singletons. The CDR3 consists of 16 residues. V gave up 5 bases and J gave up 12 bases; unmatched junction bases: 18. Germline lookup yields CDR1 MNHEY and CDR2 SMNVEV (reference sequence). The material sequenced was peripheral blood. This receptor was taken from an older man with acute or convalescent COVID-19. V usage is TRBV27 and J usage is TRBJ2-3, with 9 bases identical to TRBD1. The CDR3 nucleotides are TGTGCCAGCAGTCGTCACGACGCCGGGACAGGGTTTCAACAGTATTTT. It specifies CASSRHDAGTGFQQYF.